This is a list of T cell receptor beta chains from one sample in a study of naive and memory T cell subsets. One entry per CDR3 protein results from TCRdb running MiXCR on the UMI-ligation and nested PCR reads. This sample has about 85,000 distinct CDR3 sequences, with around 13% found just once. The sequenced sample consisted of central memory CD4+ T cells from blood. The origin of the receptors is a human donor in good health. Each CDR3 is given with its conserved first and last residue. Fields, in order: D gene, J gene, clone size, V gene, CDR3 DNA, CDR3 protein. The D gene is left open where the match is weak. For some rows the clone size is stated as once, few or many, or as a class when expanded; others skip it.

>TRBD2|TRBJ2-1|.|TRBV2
TGTGCCAGCAGTGAGGGACTAGCGGGCAATGAGCAGTTCTTC
CASSEGLAGNEQFF
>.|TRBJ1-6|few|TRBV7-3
TGTGCCAGCAGCTTAACCCGGCCCTCGGAAAATTCACCCCTCCACTTT
CASSLTRPSENSPLHF
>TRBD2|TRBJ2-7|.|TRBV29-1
TGCAGCGTAAAAGCGGGAGGGCTGGAAGAGCAGTACTTC
CSVKAGGLEEQYF
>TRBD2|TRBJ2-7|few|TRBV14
TGTGCCAGCAGCCAAGATGGGAGGGGTTTCGACGAGCAGTACTTC
CASSQDGRGFDEQYF
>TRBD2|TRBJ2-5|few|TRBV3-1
TGTGCCAGCAGCCGCGGACTAGGTTTAGAGACCCAGTACTTC
CASSRGLGLETQYF
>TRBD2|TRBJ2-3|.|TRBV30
TGTGCCTGGACCGGGACTAGCCGAGATACGCAGTATTTT
CAWTGTSRDTQYF
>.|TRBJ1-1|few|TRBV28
TGTGCCAGCAGTTTCGGAGACAGACGGAACACTGAAGCTTTCTTT
CASSFGDRRNTEAFF
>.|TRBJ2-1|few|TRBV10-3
TGTGCCATCCGGGGGTCCGGGGCTGCCTACAATGAGCAGTTCTTC
CAIRGSGAAYNEQFF
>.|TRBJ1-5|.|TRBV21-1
TGTGCCAGCAGCTCCTGCCCTCAGCCCCAGCATTTT
CASSSCPQPQHF
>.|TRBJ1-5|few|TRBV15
TGTGCCACCAGCAGAGATAACGGTAATCAGCCCCAGCATTTT
CATSRDNGNQPQHF
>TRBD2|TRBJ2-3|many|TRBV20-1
TGCAGTGCTAGTTTGACTAGCGGGCCTAGCACAGATACGCAGTATTTT
CSASLTSGPSTDTQYF
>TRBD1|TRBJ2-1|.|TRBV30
TGTGCCTGGAACCCCGGACAGGACACTAACAATGAGCAGTTCTTC
CAWNPGQDTNNEQFF
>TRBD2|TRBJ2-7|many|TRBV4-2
TGTGCCAGCAGCCGGCCCGGGACTAGAGACTACGAGCAGTACTTC
CASSRPGTRDYEQYF
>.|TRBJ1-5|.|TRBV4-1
TGCGCCAGCAGCCAAGAAAGGAGGGTGAATCAGCCCCAGCATTTT
CASSQERRVNQPQHF
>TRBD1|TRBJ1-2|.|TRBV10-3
TGTGCCATCAGCCCCGGGACAGATGACATCTATGGCTACACCTTC
CAISPGTDDIYGYTF
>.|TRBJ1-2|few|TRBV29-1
TGCAGCTTCAAACAGGGTGATGGCTACACCTTC
CSFKQGDGYTF
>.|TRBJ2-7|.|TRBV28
TGTGCCAGCAGGCCGGGGTCAGCTATCTCCCGCTACGAGCAGTACTTC
CASRPGSAISRYEQYF
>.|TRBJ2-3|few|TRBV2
TGTGCCAGCAGTGCATACCGTACAGATACGCAGTATTTT
CASSAYRTDTQYF
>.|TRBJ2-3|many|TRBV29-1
TGCAGCGTTGGGGTCGGGACGGGCAACACAGATACGCAGTATTTT
CSVGVGTGNTDTQYF
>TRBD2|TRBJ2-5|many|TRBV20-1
TGCAGTGTTGGTAGCGGGAGGGCCGATCGGTACCAAGAGACCCAGTACTTC
CSVGSGRADRYQETQYF
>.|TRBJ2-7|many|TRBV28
TGTGCCAGCAGTTTCTCCGGGAGCTACGAGCAGTACTTC
CASSFSGSYEQYF
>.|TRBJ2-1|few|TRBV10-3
TGTGCCATCAGCAGGACCGTCACCGATGAGCAGTTCTTC
CAISRTVTDEQFF
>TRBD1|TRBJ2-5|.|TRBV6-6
TGTGCCAGCAGGGGCAGGGACAGTAAAGAAGAGACCCAGTACTTC
CASRGRDSKEETQYF
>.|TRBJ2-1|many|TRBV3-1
TGTGCCAGCAGCCACCAGTGGCCAACTTACTACAATGAGCAGTTCTTC
CASSHQWPTYYNEQFF
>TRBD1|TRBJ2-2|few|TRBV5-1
TGCGCCAGCGGGGACAGGCGAGACACCGGGGAGCTGTTTTTT
CASGDRRDTGELFF
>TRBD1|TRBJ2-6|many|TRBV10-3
TGTGCCATCATGCCGGGACAGGGGACTGGGGCCAACGTCCTGACTTTC
CAIMPGQGTGANVLTF
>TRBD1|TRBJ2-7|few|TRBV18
TGTGCCAGCTCACGAGAGTTCGGGACAGGGGCCTGGGAGCAGTACTTC
CASSREFGTGAWEQYF
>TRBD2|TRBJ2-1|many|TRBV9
TGTGCCAGCAGCGCTGGGACTAGCGGGAGGGATGAGCAGTTCTTC
CASSAGTSGRDEQFF
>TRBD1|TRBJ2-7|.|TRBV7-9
TGTGCCAGCAGCTTAGAAAAGGGGGCCCGCGAGCAGTACTTC
CASSLEKGAREQYF
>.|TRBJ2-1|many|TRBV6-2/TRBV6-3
TGTGCCAGCGCCGTCAGGGGTGAGCAGTTCTTC
CASAVRGEQFF
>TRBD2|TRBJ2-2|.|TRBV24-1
TGTGCCACCAGTGACGTGGGACTAGCGGGAGGGTACACCGGGGAGCTGTTTTTT
CATSDVGLAGGYTGELFF
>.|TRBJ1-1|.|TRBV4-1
TGCGCCAGCAGCCCCCGCGGAGCTTTGAACACTGAAGCTTTCTTT
CASSPRGALNTEAFF
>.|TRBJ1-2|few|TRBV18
TGTGCCAGCCGGACGGTATATGGCTACACCTTC
CASRTVYGYTF
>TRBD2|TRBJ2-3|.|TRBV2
TGTGCCAGCAGTCAATTACAGGGGACTAGCGGGACAGGGACAGATACGCAGTATTTT
CASSQLQGTSGTGTDTQYF
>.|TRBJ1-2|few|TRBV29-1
TGCAGCGGCTCGCCAGGGGTGTATGGCTACACCTTC
CSGSPGVYGYTF
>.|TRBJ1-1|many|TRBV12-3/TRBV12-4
TGTGCCGTTTGGGCGGGGATGAACACTGAAGCTTTCTTT
CAVWAGMNTEAFF
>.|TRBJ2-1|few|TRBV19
TGTGCCAGTAGCCCCGCCGGGACGGGAACCTACAATGAGCAGTTCTTC
CASSPAGTGTYNEQFF
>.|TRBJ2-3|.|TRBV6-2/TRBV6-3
TGTGCCAGCAGTTACGAGGAGCGGAGCACAGATACGCAGTATTTT
CASSYEERSTDTQYF
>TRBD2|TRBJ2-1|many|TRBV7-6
TGTGCCAGCAGCTCGCTTGTACTAGCGGGGACTGGCTACAATGAGCAGTTCTTC
CASSSLVLAGTGYNEQFF
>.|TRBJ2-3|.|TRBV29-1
TGCAGCGTTCCCGGGAAGGTTGGCACAGATACGCAGTATTTT
CSVPGKVGTDTQYF
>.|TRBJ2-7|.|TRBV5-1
TGCGCCAGCAGTCCCAGACCCTCCTACGAGCAGTACTTC
CASSPRPSYEQYF
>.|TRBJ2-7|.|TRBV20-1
TGCAGTGCTAGAGCCCCCAGGTTAGCGGCTTCCTACGAGCAGTACTTC
CSARAPRLAASYEQYF
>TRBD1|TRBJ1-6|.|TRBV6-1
TGTGCCAGCAGTGTTACAGGGGGCCGGGATTCACCCCTCCACTTT
CASSVTGGRDSPLHF
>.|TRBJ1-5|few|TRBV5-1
TGCGCCAGCAGCTTAACCGGGACCTCCGAAGGTCAGCCCCAGCATTTT
CASSLTGTSEGQPQHF
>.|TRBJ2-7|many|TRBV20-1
TGCAGTGCTGCCGAAAGGGGAGAGCAGTACTTC
CSAAERGEQYF
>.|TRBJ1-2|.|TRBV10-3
TGTGCCATCAGCCAGGACGGGATTAACTATGGCTACACCTTC
CAISQDGINYGYTF
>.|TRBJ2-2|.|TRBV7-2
TGTGCCAGCAGCTTAGATGGCCCCTGGGAGCTGTTTTTT
CASSLDGPWELFF
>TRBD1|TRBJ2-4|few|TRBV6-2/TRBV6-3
TGTGCCAGCAGTTACCCTCGCGACAGGGTAATTCAGTACTTC
CASSYPRDRVIQYF
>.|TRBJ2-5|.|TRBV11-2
TGTGCCAGCAGCTTAAAGGAGACGACCCAGTACTTC
CASSLKETTQYF
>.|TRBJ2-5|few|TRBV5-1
TGCGCCAGCAGCGGGCGGACCGGCTCGGAGACCCAGTACTTC
CASSGRTGSETQYF
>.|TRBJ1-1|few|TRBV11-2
TGTGCCAGCAGCCCGGACAGATCTCAAGCTTTCTTT
CASSPDRSQAFF
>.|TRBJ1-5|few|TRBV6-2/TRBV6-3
TGTGCCAGCAGGAGCACGGGAGGCAATCAGCCCCAGCATTTT
CASRSTGGNQPQHF
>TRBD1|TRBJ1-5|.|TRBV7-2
TGTGCCAGCAGCCAAGTAACAGGGGCCCAGCATTTT
CASSQVTGAQHF